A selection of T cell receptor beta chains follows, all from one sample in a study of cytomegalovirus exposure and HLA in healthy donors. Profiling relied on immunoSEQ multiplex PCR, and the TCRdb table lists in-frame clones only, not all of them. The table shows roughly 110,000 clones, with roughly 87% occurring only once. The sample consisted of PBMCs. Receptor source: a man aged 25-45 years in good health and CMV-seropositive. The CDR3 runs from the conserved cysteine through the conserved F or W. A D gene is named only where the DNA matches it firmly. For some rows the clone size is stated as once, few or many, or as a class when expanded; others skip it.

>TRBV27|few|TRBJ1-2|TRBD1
TGTGCCAGCAGTTTATCCTCACTCGGGACAGTGAACTATGGCTACACCTTC
CASSLSSLGTVNYGYTF
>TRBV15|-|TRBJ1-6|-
TGTGCCACCAGTCCGAGGGGGGGGTCTGGGTCACCCCTCCACTTT
CATSPRGGSGSPLHF
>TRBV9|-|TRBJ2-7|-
TGTGCCAGTACCCCACAGGCGAGCTCCTACGAGCAGTACTTC
CASTPQASSYEQYF
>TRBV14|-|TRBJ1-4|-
TGTGCCAGCCGGGACTTGGACGAAAAACTGTTTTTT
CASRDLDEKLFF
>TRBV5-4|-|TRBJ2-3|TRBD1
TGTGCCAGCAGCACCCGACAGGGTCGCACAGATACGCAGTATTTT
CASSTRQGRTDTQYF
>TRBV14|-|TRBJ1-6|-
TGTGCCAGCAGTCGAGGCCCGCATTCACCCCTCCACTTT
CASSRGPHSPLHF
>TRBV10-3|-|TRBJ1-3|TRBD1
TGTGCCATCGGATCCGGGACAGGGGGAACCTCTGGAAACACCATATATTTT
CAIGSGTGGTSGNTIYF
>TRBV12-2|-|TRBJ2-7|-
TGTGCAAGTCAGGAAGCGGGGGGATGTCCCTACGAGCAGTACTTC
CASQEAGGCPYEQYF
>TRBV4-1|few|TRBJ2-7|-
TGCGCCAGCAGCCGTGACAGAAACTACGAGCAGTACTTC
CASSRDRNYEQYF
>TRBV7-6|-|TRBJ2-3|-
TGTGCCAGCAGCCCCCCATTAGATACGCAGTATTTT
CASSPPLDTQYF
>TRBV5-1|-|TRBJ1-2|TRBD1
TGCGCCAGCAGCCTGGACAGGGGTCAGGGCGGCTACACCTTC
CASSLDRGQGGYTF